This T cell receptor beta chain originates from a study of blood T cell repertoires in COVID-19 (dated by TCRdb to between 2020 and 2021). With regard to the full study: Samples covering the acute and convalescent phases of COVID-19 were provided by collaborators in the United States, Italy and Spain. The prospective study material was composed of cDNA or gDNA derived from T cells, B-cell-depleted T cells, or PBMCs. Subjects who had been exposed to COVID-19, were actively infected with it, or had recovered from it provided the deeply sampled blood TCRbeta repertoires that made up the dataset. The repertoires were released in a freely available public database intended as a resource for research on the immune response to SARS-CoV-2. The samples were drawn from two sources: the first 160 participants of the ongoing ImmuneRACE study, and about 1,300 subjects contributed by 6 global collaborators. A de-identified subject ID, COVID-19 status, age in years and sex were almost always included in the sample metadata. Where available, HLA class I and class II types were taken from metadata supplied by the sample provider and were not determined by assay-based typing. The investigation overall reported the following: Clinical and demographic metadata were provided uncurated, with the amount varying by source and participant.

Collaborating institutions collected whole blood in K2EDTA tubes following their own protocols. For TCRbeta analysis, collaborators shipped samples as frozen whole blood, isolated PBMCs, or DNA extracted from either of those sample types. In regard to this clone: Its antigen has not been determined. The sample holds no much larger clone one base away, and base qualities are not on file.

CDR1 and CDR2 are read off the germline V gene as MNHEY and SVGEGT. Including the terminal cysteine and phenylalanine, the CDR3 comprises 16 residues. Only the CDR3 part of the read is kept: 48 bases, read in frame from the first base. V is pared back by 2 bases and J by 0 bases, with 12 bases lying between the germline termini. TCRbeta CDR3 regions were amplified from genomic DNA by means of the immunoSEQ Assay, a bias-controlled multiplex PCR. On the authors' methods: The number of nucleated cells in each sample was estimated by amplification of reference gene primers within the assay. To quantify the absolute abundance of each unique TCRbeta CDR3 rearrangement, sequence reads were collapsed and filtered. For each sample, productive Simpson clonality was calculated as the square root of Simpson's diversity index over productive rearrangements. TCRdb re-hosts the immuneACCESS table, in-frame sequences only. Its copies lack some clones; in the studies checked, an unresolved V gene accounts for under half of them, and the cause for the rest is not known. V and J calls and clone size come straight from that table; D and trimming were deduced from the DNA. The sample table contains about 120,000 clones; only one count was recorded for about 80% of them. The top ten clonotypes cover 16% of the sample.

The chain employs TRBV6-2 or TRBV6-3 and TRBJ2-3; D gene: possibly TRBD1, on 6 matching bases. The sequenced sample consisted of peripheral blood. The sequence derives from a woman of 80 years or more with active or convalescent COVID-19. Here the CDR3 is given as CASSYDRTSSTDTQYF. The bases read TGTGCCAGCAGTTACGACAGGACCTCTAGCACAGATACGCAGTATTTT.